This T cell receptor beta chain stems from a study of response to subunit inactivated influenza vaccine. Study results and limitations: T cells newly recruited by each seasonal influenza vaccination are few, the authors suggested.

In the case of this clonotype: What it binds is unknown.

V dropped 3 bases and J dropped 2 bases, with 6 bases sitting between them. CDR3 length: 13 amino acids. TCRdb re-called the RT-PCR reads through MiXCR, storing one row per CDR3 protein. The sample lists approximately 680,000 distinct CDR3 sequences; approximately 14% were seen once. The V call is TRBV12-3 or TRBV12-4, the J call TRBJ2-3; D may correspond to TRBD1 or TRBD2 (5 bases each). This material consisted of PBMCs from blood, taken about 12 days after vaccination. The receptor was derived from a man in his forties or fifties who received an inactivated influenza vaccine. The CDR3 sequence is CASSFGATDTQYF. As DNA, the CDR3 is TGTGCCAGCAGTTTCGGGGCCACAGATACGCAGTATTTT.